Following are 6 T cell receptor beta chains from one sample sequenced in a study of early T cells in non-severe SARS-CoV-2 infection. Using its own MiXCR run on the 5' RACE reads, TCRdb lists one record per CDR3 protein. The sample has about 54,000 distinct CDR3 sequences, roughly 7.6% seen once. Sample: whole blood, taken at baseline. The receptors stem from an adult who was a healthcare worker with PCR-confirmed SARS-CoV-2 infection or an uninfected control (not recorded which).

The rearrangement uses TRBV7-2 and TRBJ2-7, with 15 positions matching TRBD2. The V gene's germline CDR1 is SGHTA and CDR2 FQGNSA. The CDR3 runs to 16 residues. V lost 5 bases to trimming and J lost 6 bases; unmatched junction nucleotides: 8. The CDR3 DNA reads TGTGCCAGCAGCCCAGGACTAGCGGGAGGGAGAATCGAGCAGTACTTC. Protein: CASSPGLAGGRIEQYF.

The sample holds a few counts of this clonotype. The V and J genes are TRBV29-1 and TRBJ2-2; D might be TRBD1 or TRBD2, each matching 5 bases. Germline CDR1 and CDR2: SQVTM and ANQGSEA. V lost 7 bases, J lost 1 base, and 10 bases lay in between. CDR3 size: 13 residues. CDR3 sequence reads: CSAGTVNTGELFF. For the CDR3, the DNA is TGCAGCGCAGGGACCGTGAACACCGGGGAGCTGTTTTTT.

This sequence joins TRBV29-1 and TRBJ1-3, with D hard to call. The ends were cut back, 3 bases at V and 7 bases at J, with 7 bases in the middle. The CDR3 is 11 amino acids. Germline lookup yields CDR1 SQVTM and CDR2 ANQGSEA. CDR3: CSVEITNTIYF. CDR3 coding DNA: TGCAGCGTTGAGATTACCAACACCATATATTTT.

This rearrangement joins TRBV5-1 to TRBJ2-1, with D uncertain. Trimming shortened V by 0 bases and J by 5 bases, and 15 bases separated the two germline ends. The CDR3 spans 16 residues. Germline CDR1 and CDR2: SGHRS and YFSETQ. In DNA, the CDR3 is TGCGCCAGCAGCTTGGTTTCGGACCTCCCCAACAATGAGCAGTTCTTC. Its translation is CASSLVSDLPNNEQFF. Based on the CDR3 plus reference TRBV5-1 and TRBJ2-1, the full variable domain is KAGVTQTPRYLIKTRGQQVTLSCSPISGHRSVSWYQQTPGQGLQFLFEYFSETQRNKGNFPGRFSGRQFSNSRSEMNVSTLELGDSALYLCASSLVSDLPNNEQFFGPGTRLTVL.

This clonotype was seen many times. This chain connects TRBV10-3 to TRBJ1-1, with TRBD1 identical over 7 bases. From germline, CDR1 is ENHRY and CDR2 SYGVKD. CDR3 length: 14 amino acids. Trimming took 6 bases from V and 1 from J; bases not matched to a gene: 5. This CDR3 reads CAIRPQGENTEAFF. CDR3 nucleotide sequence: TGTGCCATCAGGCCTCAGGGGGAGAACACTGAAGCTTTCTTT.

This clonotype turned up a few times. The chain employs TRBV11-2 and TRBJ2-5; 12 nucleotides agree with TRBD2. Germline assignment: CDR1 SGHAT and CDR2 FQNNGV. After removal of 2 bases from V and 3 bases from J, the junction contained 13 bases not matched to a gene. The CDR3 is 19 amino acids. The CDR3 reads CASSLTSGRSRPKEETQYF. In nucleotides, the CDR3 is TGTGCCAGCAGCTTAACTAGCGGGAGGTCAAGGCCGAAAGAAGAGACCCAGTACTTC. Drawing the rest from reference TRBV11-2 and TRBJ2-5, the complete variable domain is EAGVAQSPRYKIIEKRQSVAFWCNPISGHATLYWYQQILGQGPKLLIQFQNNGVVDDSQLPKDRFSAERLKGVDSTLKIQPAKLEDSAVYLCASSLTSGRSRPKEETQYFGPGTRLLVL.